What follows are 22 T cell receptor beta chains derived from one specimen sequenced in a study of blood T cell repertoires in COVID-19. The method was immunoSEQ multiplex PCR; TCRdb's version includes in-frame clones alone and lacks a portion of them. The data hold about 380,000 clones, with approximately 89% observed a single time. Sequencing input: PBMCs or T cells enriched from blood (not recorded which). These receptors were collected from a man between 25 and 39 years old who had recovered from COVID-19.

The chain uses TRBV18 and TRBJ1-2; TRBD1 matches 7 bases. V shed 8 bases and J 6 bases; nucleotides not matched to a gene: 9. From germline, CDR1 is KGHSH and CDR2 LQKENI. The CDR3 covers 13 residues. CDR3 sequence (DNA): TGTGCCAGCGGGGACAGCTTCGTGAATGGCTACACCTTC. Translating gives CASGDSFVNGYTF.

The rearrangement joins TRBV2 to TRBJ1-2; D is ambiguous. Trimming shortened V by 1 base and J by 2 bases, and 14 bases separated the two germline ends. This CDR3 has 16 amino acids. Germline CDR1 SNHLY, CDR2 FYNNEI. CDR3 sequence (DNA): TGTGCCAGCAGTGAAGTTTTACGGACTGTCAACTATGGCTACACCTTC. Translated: CASSEVLRTVNYGYTF.

This clone was found once. Other DNA sequences in the sample encode the same CDR3. V usage is TRBV4-1 and J usage is TRBJ1-1; 8 nucleotides line up with TRBD1. V lost 0 bases to trimming and J lost 4 bases; unmatched junction nucleotides: 1. The CDR3 has 14 residues. From germline, CDR1 is MGHRA and CDR2 YSYEKL. CDR3 protein: CASSQDRGRTEAFF. CDR3 bases: TGCGCCAGCAGCCAAGACAGGGGGCGCACTGAAGCTTTCTTT.

V gene TRBV4-1 combines with J gene TRBJ2-5, with 7 positions matching TRBD2. There are 19 residues in the CDR3. Germline-derived CDR1 and CDR2 are MGHRA and YSYEKL. V lost 0 bases, J lost 4 bases, and 17 bases stayed unmatched. The CDR3 nucleotides read TGCGCCAGCAGCCAAGAAAAATCCCCCGGGCTAGCGGAAACAGAGACCCAGTACTTC. Translated, it gives CASSQEKSPGLAETETQYF.

The chain carries TRBV12-3 or TRBV12-4 and TRBJ1-2, with D tentatively TRBD1 (6 bases). With 3 bases removed from V and 8 bases from J, the gap between germline ends came to 13 bases. The CDR3 extends over 13 amino acids. Written as DNA, the CDR3 is TGTGCCAGCAGTTTGGGTTGGGGGCCAGGCTACACCTTC. Translated, it gives CASSLGWGPGYTF.

This chain links TRBV5-5 with TRBJ1-4; D call uncertain. Germline values: CDR1 SGHKS, CDR2 YYEKEE (reference sequence). Trimming left V 0 bases short and J 10 bases short, with 16 bases between. There are 15 residues in the CDR3. Written as DNA, the CDR3 is TGTGCCAGCAGCTTGGAGCAGGCCGCGATTGTAAAACTGTTTTTT. This sequence encodes CASSLEQAAIVKLFF.

This clone appeared a single time. The chain couples TRBV3-1 (or the pseudogene TRBV3-2) to TRBJ2-7; no clear D. This CDR3 is built from 13 residues. Trimming took 3 bases from V and 2 from J, leaving 8 bases between them. Germline CDR1 is LGHDT and CDR2 is YNNKEL (reference sequence). The CDR3: CASSHSLAYEQYF. The CDR3 DNA sequence: TGTGCCAGCAGCCACTCCCTAGCCTACGAGCAGTACTTC.

The rearrangement uses TRBV27 and TRBJ2-7; 8 positions match TRBD2. The ends lost 6 bases at V and 2 bases at J; junction bases unmatched: 3. This CDR3 is 13 amino acids long. In germline, CDR1 is MNHEY, CDR2 SMNVEV (reference sequence). As DNA, the CDR3 is TGTGCCAGCAGCGTAGCGGGGCCCTACGAGCAGTACTTC. Translating gives CASSVAGPYEQYF.

This chain connects TRBV10-3 to TRBJ2-2; D remains unclear. V shed 4 bases and J shed 0 bases, with 9 bases lying between them. CDR1 is ENHRY and CDR2 is SYGVKD in the germline V gene. CDR3 length equals 15 residues. The CDR3 DNA reads as TGTGCCATCAGTGGCGAAGTCGCGAACACCGGGGAGCTGTTTTTT. Translation: CAISGEVANTGELFF.

This rearrangement joins TRBV5-1 to TRBJ2-2; D might be TRBD2 (5 bases). The V end was cut by 3 bases, the J end by 6 bases, with 12 bases between. Germline V gives CDR1 SGHRS, CDR2 YFSETQ. The CDR3 extends over 14 amino acids. The CDR3 region is CASSSNRRPGELFF. The DNA of the CDR3 is TGCGCCAGCAGCTCTAATAGGAGGCCCGGGGAGCTGTTTTTT.

The rearrangement uses TRBV6-6 and TRBJ1-4; D might be TRBD1 (5 bases). The CDR3 loop spans 13 amino acids. From germline, CDR1 is MNHNY and CDR2 SVGAGI (reference sequence). With 4 bases removed from V and 7 bases from J, the gap between germline ends came to 10 bases. The chain's CDR3 is CASSWGGAEKLFF. The CDR3 region has the DNA TGTGCCAGCAGTTGGGGGGGAGCTGAAAAACTGTTTTTT.

The chain couples TRBV12-3 or TRBV12-4 to TRBJ2-3; D remains unclear. The CDR3 covers 12 residues. Trimming left V 8 bases short and J 3 bases short, with 9 bases between. DNA of the CDR3: TGTGCCAGCGGGCCTTTTACAGATACGCAGTATTTT. It specifies CASGPFTDTQYF.

The V call is TRBV10-1, the J call TRBJ2-3; 7 nucleotides align to TRBD1. Germline loops: CDR1 WNHNN, CDR2 SYGVQD (reference sequence). Trimming took 2 bases from V and 2 from J; bases not matched to a gene: 1. The CDR3 covers 14 residues. The DNA for the CDR3 is TGCGCCAGCAGTGAGGGGACAGCCACAGATACGCAGTATTTT. The encoded protein is CASSEGTATDTQYF.

The V gene is TRBV20-1, the J gene TRBJ2-5; D might be TRBD1 (6 bases). The ends were cut back, 3 bases at V and 2 bases at J, with 16 bases in the middle. Looked up from germline, CDR1 is DFQATT and CDR2 is SNEGSKA (reference sequence). The CDR3 extends over 15 amino acids. CDR3 protein: CSASSTGTRQETQYF. The CDR3 bases are TGCAGTGCTAGTTCCACCGGGACACGGCAAGAGACCCAGTACTTC.

The J gene is TRBJ1-6, the V gene TRBV7-2, with 9 bases fitting TRBD1. The CDR3 consists of 16 residues. The germline CDR1 and CDR2 sequences are SGHTA and FQGNSA. V shed 0 bases, J shed 9 bases, and the junction held 6 bases outside the gene matches. The CDR3 DNA reads TGTGCCAGCAGCTTAGCCGGGACAGGGTTAGTTTCACCCCTCCACTTT. Residues: CASSLAGTGLVSPLHF.

The chain combines TRBV28 with TRBJ2-7, with TRBD1 identical over 8 bases. This CDR3 spans 14 amino acids. Unmatched junction bases numbered 8, after V lost 5 bases and J lost 5 bases. The germline V gene encodes CDR1 MDHEN and CDR2 SYDVKM. CDR3 sequence (DNA): TGTGCCAGCAGTCCTTGGACAGGGTCGCACGAGCAGTACTTC. Its translation: CASSPWTGSHEQYF.

This chain connects TRBV7-9 to TRBJ1-3; D uncertain. CDR1 SEHNR and CDR2 FQNEAQ come from the germline V gene (reference sequence). This CDR3 is 12 amino acids long. V was clipped by 6 bases and J by 4 bases, with 7 bases between them. The CDR3 loop is CASSLPGNTIYF. The DNA for the CDR3 is TGTGCCAGCAGTCTCCCCGGAAACACCATATATTTT.

The chain employs TRBV15 and TRBJ1-2; D is ambiguous. CDR3 length: 15 residues. The germline V gene encodes CDR1 LNHNV and CDR2 YYDKDF (reference sequence). The V and J ends lost 0 bases and 5 bases respectively, with 13 bases between them. CDR3 nucleotide sequence: TGTGCCACCAGCAGAGATCTTACAGAGATGTATGGCTACACCTTC. Translated, it gives CATSRDLTEMYGYTF.

The genes are TRBV5-5 and TRBJ2-7; possibly TRBD1 for D (5 bases). CDR1 and CDR2 from the germline V gene are SGHKS and YYEKEE (reference sequence). The CDR3 covers 17 residues. Trimming stripped 4 bases from V and 0 bases from J, with 20 bases between. In nucleotides, the CDR3 is TGTGCCAGCAGCCTACCGGGTCGTCGGACAAGCTCCTACGAGCAGTACTTC. Translating gives CASSLPGRRTSSYEQYF. The entire variable domain, with the rest obtained from reference TRBV5-5 and TRBJ2-7, is as follows: DAGVTQSPTHLIKTRGQQVTLRCSPISGHKSVSWYQQVLGQGPQFIFQYYEKEERGRGNFPDRFSARQFPNYSSELNVNALLLGDSALYLCASSLPGRRTSSYEQYFGPGTRLTVT.

The chain recombines TRBV6-1 with TRBJ2-7; D is ambiguous. Germline assignment: CDR1 MNHNS and CDR2 SASEGT. With 2 bases removed from V and 3 bases from J, the gap between germline ends came to 11 bases. The length of the CDR3 is 14 residues. Here the CDR3 DNA reads TGTGCCAGCAGTGAAAGCCCGGGTTACTACGAGCAGTACTTC. Its protein product is CASSESPGYYEQYF.

The CDR3 protein is CASRTSLETQYF. The CDR3 DNA sequence: TGTGCCAGCAGGACTAGCTTAGAGACCCAGTACTTC. The chain combines TRBV2 with TRBJ2-5, with 7 nucleotides matching TRBD2. CDR1 is SNHLY and CDR2 is FYNNEI in the germline V gene. Trimming at V came to 6 bases and at J to 4 bases, leaving 2 bases not matched to a gene. The CDR3 has 12 residues.

This clone was counted between two and nine times. The chain carries TRBV14 and TRBJ1-4, with unresolved D. In germline, CDR1 is SGHDN, CDR2 FVKESK. This CDR3 region has 16 residues. The V end lost 1 base, the J end lost 5 bases, and 14 bases lay between the germline ends. In nucleotides, the CDR3 is TGTGCCAGCAGCCAAGGCCTGAGGCAAATGAATGAAAAACTGTTTTTT. Residues: CASSQGLRQMNEKLFF.